Below, 30 T cell receptor beta chains from the same sample are listed, as sequenced in a study of CD8 T cells in Susac syndrome. With random hexamers, 0.5 to 1 ug RNA was reverse transcribed. MiXCR, run by TCRdb on the immunoSEQ multiplex PCR reads, gives a single entry per CDR3 protein. The sample includes fewer than 200,000 distinct CDR3 sequences, about 95% of them seen just once. Material for sequencing was CD4+ T cells from PBMCs. These receptors originate from a human donor in good health.

The J gene is TRBJ2-5, the V gene TRBV5-4, with D hard to call. This CDR3 region has 13 residues. The germline V and J ends were trimmed by 1 base and 7 bases, with 11 bases remaining between them. The germline V gene has CDR1 SGHNT and CDR2 YYREEE (reference sequence). CDR3 sequence (DNA): TGTGCCAGCAGCTTGCCCCCCCCTGGGACCCAGTACTTC. Translated: CASSLPPPGTQYF.

The chain employs TRBV14 and TRBJ2-1, with no clear D. Germline V CDR1 and CDR2: SGHDN, FVKESK. V was pared by 3 bases and J by 15 bases, with 12 bases between. This CDR3 is built from 11 residues. CDR3: CASSQVKPGFF. DNA of the CDR3: TGTGCCAGCAGCCAGGTAAAACCCGGGTTCTTC.

This sequence joins TRBV3-1 and TRBJ2-1; D gene uncertain. The V gene lost 2 bases and the J gene lost 4 bases, with 18 bases spanning the gap. There are 17 residues in the CDR3. Germline V gene sequence: CDR1 LGHDT, CDR2 YNNKEL (reference sequence). CDR3 loop: CASSQILAALRYNEQFF. CDR3 bases: TGTGCCAGCAGCCAAATCTTGGCCGCCTTGAGGTACAATGAGCAGTTCTTC.

The rearrangement uses TRBV7-3 and TRBJ2-6; TRBD1 matches at 7 bases. From germline, CDR1 is SGHTA and CDR2 FQGTGA. CDR3 length: 19 residues. The V and J ends lost 3 bases and 2 bases, in that order; junction bases with no gene match: 13. The CDR3 bases are TGTGCCAGCAGCTTCCCTAGAGGGGGCAAGACCCCTGGGGCCAACGTCCTGACTTTC. Residues: CASSFPRGGKTPGANVLTF. Full variable domain (outside the CDR3, taken from reference TRBV7-3 and TRBJ2-6): GAGVSQTPSNKVTEKGKYVELRCDPISGHTALYWYRQSLGQGPEFLIYFQGTGAADDSGLPNDRFFAVRPEGSVSTLKIQRTERGDSAVYLCASSFPRGGKTPGANVLTFGAGSRLTVL.

This clonotype occurred once. The genes are TRBV12-3 or TRBV12-4 and TRBJ2-1, with 9 bases aligning to TRBD2. The junction had 5 bases not matched to a gene; V was cut back by 3 bases and J by 8 bases. CDR3 length equals 14 residues. This chain's CDR3 is CASSLREGLHEQFF. Written as DNA, the CDR3 is TGTGCCAGCAGTTTGCGGGAGGGCCTACATGAGCAGTTCTTC.

This clonotype has more than one count but fewer than ten. The rearrangement uses TRBV18 and TRBJ2-2, with D tentatively TRBD1 or TRBD2 (5 bases each). This CDR3 region has 15 residues. CDR1 KGHSH and CDR2 LQKENI come from the germline V gene. V was cut by 4 bases and J by 0 bases, with 9 bases left in between. CDR3 DNA sequence: TGTGCCAGCTCACGAGGGGCAGCGAACACCGGGGAGCTGTTTTTT. It encodes CASSRGAANTGELFF.

The rearrangement uses TRBV6-5 and TRBJ1-5; a weak D match, TRBD1 (6 bases). The CDR3 sequence is 13 residues long. Trimming took 4 bases from V and 6 from J, leaving 10 bases between them. Looked up from germline, CDR1 is MNHEY and CDR2 is SVGAGI. CDR3 in DNA: TGTGCCAGCAGTTCGATACAGGGTCAGCCCCAGCATTTT. This codes for CASSSIQGQPQHF.

The chain uses TRBV11-2 and TRBJ1-2; D not certain. The CDR3 loop spans 13 amino acids. Deletions cut 1 base from V and 4 bases from J, with 7 bases between. In germline, CDR1 is SGHAT, CDR2 FQNNGV. CDR3 residues: CASSLVASYGYTF. The CDR3 bases are TGTGCCAGCAGCTTAGTTGCCTCCTATGGCTACACCTTC.

CDR3 residues: CSDAKGQAEAFF. CDR3 nucleotide sequence: TGCAGCGACGCCAAGGGACAGGCAGAAGCTTTCTTT. This rearrangement joins TRBV29-1 to TRBJ1-1, with 8 bases lining up with TRBD1. V was pared by 7 bases and J by 8 bases, with 9 bases of the junction left unmatched. Germline loops: CDR1 SQVTM, CDR2 ANQGSEA. This CDR3 is built from 12 residues.

This chain connects TRBV5-4 to TRBJ2-7, with 10 bases aligning to TRBD2. Trimming removed 3 bases from V and 6 bases from J; junction bases left unmatched: 9. Germline V gives CDR1 SGHNT, CDR2 YYREEE (reference sequence). This CDR3 has 15 residues. CDR3 region: CASSSPGLARREQYF. The CDR3 DNA is TGTGCCAGCAGCTCCCCGGGACTAGCGCGCCGCGAGCAGTACTTC.

The chain uses TRBV9 and TRBJ2-1; 11 nucleotides agree with TRBD1. This CDR3 has 15 amino acids. Trimming at V came to 1 base and at J to 9 bases, leaving 6 bases not matched to a gene. Germline assignment: CDR1 SGDLS and CDR2 YYNGEE. The CDR3 nucleotides are TGTGCCAGCAGCGTATTGGACAGGGGGCGATCTGAGCAGTTCTTC. This codes for CASSVLDRGRSEQFF.

The CDR3 protein is CSARQTGGNSNQPQHF. CDR3 nucleotide sequence: TGCAGTGCTCGCCAAACAGGGGGCAATAGCAATCAGCCCCAGCATTTT. The chain is built from TRBV20-1 and TRBJ1-5; 9 nucleotides agree with TRBD1. Germline V gene lookup returns CDR1 DFQATT and CDR2 SNEGSKA (reference sequence). CDR3 length: 16 amino acids. Trimming took 5 bases from V and 0 from J; bases not matched to a gene: 8.

V and J are TRBV2 and TRBJ2-1; 8 bases map to TRBD2. CDR1 and CDR2 (germline): SNHLY, FYNNEI. There are 15 residues in the CDR3. J was trimmed by 2 bases and V by 7 bases; bases with no gene match: 7. In nucleotides, the CDR3 is TGTGCCAGCACGGCTAGCGGGCCCGCCTACAATGAGCAGTTCTTC. It is translated as CASTASGPAYNEQFF.

This chain links TRBV7-8 with TRBJ2-1; D assignment may be TRBD1 or TRBD2 (6 bases each). The CDR3 extends over 16 amino acids. V was shortened by 2 bases and J by 5 bases, with 16 bases between the two germline ends. Per the germline V gene, CDR1 is SGHVS and CDR2 is FQNEAQ. The DNA for the CDR3 is TGTGCCAGCAGCTTATGGGGGGCGGGTAGGGACAATGAGCAGTTCTTC. This encodes CASSLWGAGRDNEQFF.

This sequence joins TRBV7-2 and TRBJ2-2; 9 bases map to TRBD1. The germline V gene encodes CDR1 SGHTA and CDR2 FQGNSA. Trimming removed 4 bases from V and 6 bases from J; junction bases left unmatched: 6. This CDR3 spans 15 amino acids. The CDR3 region has the DNA TGTGCCAGCAGCTCGGACAGGGGAGGTTCCGGGGAGCTGTTTTTT. Residues: CASSSDRGGSGELFF.

The rearrangement joins TRBV29-1 to TRBJ1-1, with 8 positions matching TRBD1. Germline loops: CDR1 SQVTM, CDR2 ANQGSEA. The CDR3 sequence is 11 residues long. The V gene end was trimmed by 6 bases and the J gene end by 11 bases; junction bases not matched to a gene: 8. DNA for the CDR3: TGCAGCGTCGACAGGGGCGGAGGGGCTTTCTTT. Its translation: CSVDRGGGAFF.

V and J are TRBV5-1 and TRBJ2-5, with 7 bases lining up with TRBD2. This CDR3 comprises 15 residues. V lost 2 bases, J lost 3 bases, and 7 bases stayed unmatched. In germline, CDR1 is SGHRS, CDR2 YFSETQ. CDR3 in amino acids: CASSFQGRVEETQYF. Here the CDR3 DNA reads TGCGCCAGCAGCTTCCAAGGGAGGGTAGAAGAGACCCAGTACTTC. The full variable domain, completed using reference TRBV5-1 and TRBJ2-5, is KAGVTQTPRYLIKTRGQQVTLSCSPISGHRSVSWYQQTPGQGLQFLFEYFSETQRNKGNFPGRFSGRQFSNSRSEMNVSTLELGDSALYLCASSFQGRVEETQYFGPGTRLLVL.

The chain combines TRBV5-1 with TRBJ2-1; D possibly corresponds to TRBD2 (5 bases). The CDR3 has 16 residues. Trimming took 4 bases from V and 0 from J, leaving 14 bases between them. The germline CDR1 and CDR2 sequences are SGHRS and YFSETQ. CDR3 sequence reads: CASSGSVGSSYNEQFF. CDR3 bases: TGCGCCAGCAGCGGATCAGTAGGGAGCTCCTACAATGAGCAGTTCTTC.

The J gene is TRBJ2-4, the V gene TRBV18, with 10 bases aligning to TRBD1. The CDR3 totals 14 residues. J was trimmed by 8 bases and V by 5 bases; bases with no gene match: 6. The germline gives CDR1 KGHSH, CDR2 LQKENI. DNA of the CDR3: TGTGCCAGCTCAACCAGGGACAGGGGTCACATTCAGTACTTC. Encoded protein: CASSTRDRGHIQYF.

This chain connects TRBV12-3 or TRBV12-4 to TRBJ2-5, with TRBD2 matching over 7 bases. The CDR3 covers 13 residues. Trimming at V came to 6 bases and at J to 5 bases, leaving 6 bases not matched to a gene. CDR3: CASSEAGAETQYF. The CDR3 DNA is TGTGCCAGCAGCGAGGCGGGAGCGGAGACCCAGTACTTC.

The chain combines TRBV5-1 with TRBJ2-7, with 14 positions matching TRBD2. V lost 4 bases to trimming and J lost 5 bases; unmatched junction nucleotides: 5. The CDR3 has 15 amino acids. The germline gives CDR1 SGHRS, CDR2 YFSETQ. The CDR3 nucleotides read TGCGCCAGCAGCGGAGGGACTAGCGGGAGCCACGAGCAGTACTTC. As protein: CASSGGTSGSHEQYF.

The chain carries TRBV28 and TRBJ2-7; D remains ambiguous. The CDR3 is 12 residues long. Trimming left V 5 bases short and J 3 bases short, with 8 bases between. Germline CDR1 MDHEN, CDR2 SYDVKM. CDR3 sequence (DNA): TGTGCCAGCAGTACAGTTGGCTACGAGCAGTACTTC. Translated, it gives CASSTVGYEQYF.

V usage is TRBV29-1 and J usage is TRBJ1-1; 7 bases fit TRBD1. V lost 4 bases to trimming and J lost 0 bases; unmatched junction nucleotides: 14. The CDR3 length is 17 residues. Germline CDR1 is SQVTM and CDR2 is ANQGSEA. The CDR3 DNA follows: TGCAGCGTTGGATGGGGGCGACAGGGCGCCATGAACACTGAAGCTTTCTTT. It is translated as CSVGWGRQGAMNTEAFF.

This clonotype was recorded once. The chain recombines TRBV7-9 with TRBJ1-4; 7 nucleotides agree with TRBD1. Germline V gene lookup returns CDR1 SEHNR and CDR2 FQNEAQ (reference sequence). This CDR3 contains 15 residues. Trimming removed 7 bases from V and 8 bases from J; junction bases left unmatched: 13. This CDR3 is CASNHQGQQSEKLFF. The CDR3 DNA reads as TGTGCCAGCAACCACCAGGGACAGCAAAGCGAAAAACTGTTTTTT. Full variable domain (rest looked up from reference TRBV7-9 and TRBJ1-4): DTGVSQNPRHKITKRGQNVTFRCDPISEHNRLYWYRQTLGQGPEFLTYFQNEAQLEKSRLLSDRFSAERPKGSFSTLEIQRTEQGDSAMYLCASNHQGQQSEKLFFGSGTQLSVL.

The rearrangement uses TRBV19 and TRBJ1-1; D not certain. The V end was cut by 4 bases, the J end by 1 base, with 7 bases between. The germline V gene encodes CDR1 LNHDA and CDR2 SQIVND (reference sequence). This CDR3 comprises 13 residues. CDR3 loop: CASSNLPNTEAFF. In nucleotides, the CDR3 is TGTGCCAGTAGTAATCTCCCGAACACTGAAGCTTTCTTT.

The genes are TRBV24-1 and TRBJ2-1; 11 bases line up with TRBD2. CDR1 is KGHDR and CDR2 is SFDVKD in the germline V gene. Trimming cost V 3 bases and J 7 bases; bases outside gene matches: 10. The CDR3 runs 17 residues. The CDR3 region has the DNA TGTGCCACCAGTGATCCACACACTAGCGGGAGAAGGAATGAGCAGTTCTTC. Translation: CATSDPHTSGRRNEQFF.

The chain recombines TRBV11-2 with TRBJ2-7; 15 bases align to TRBD2. This CDR3 has 18 residues. V lost 5 bases, J lost 0 bases, and 8 bases stayed unmatched. Germline CDR1 reads SGHAT; CDR2 reads FQNNGV. The CDR3 reads CASSHWGLAGGISYEQYF. The DNA of the CDR3 is TGTGCCAGCAGCCACTGGGGACTAGCGGGAGGAATCTCCTACGAGCAGTACTTC.

CDR3: CASRSTGRPDTQYF. The CDR3 bases are TGTGCCAGCAGATCCACAGGACGCCCAGATACGCAGTATTTT. The J gene is TRBJ2-3, the V gene TRBV27; a weak D match, TRBD1 (5 bases). Deletions cut 6 bases from V and 4 bases from J, with 14 bases between. CDR1 and CDR2 (germline): MNHEY, SMNVEV (reference sequence). This CDR3 comprises 14 residues.

The table lists this clonotype with a count of one. This chain links TRBV9 with TRBJ2-3; TRBD2 matches at 8 bases. Germline lookup yields CDR1 SGDLS and CDR2 YYNGEE. Trimming removed 4 bases from V and 3 bases from J; junction bases left unmatched: 7. The CDR3 has 15 amino acids. The CDR3 is CASSSPPSGTDTQYF. CDR3 sequence (DNA): TGTGCCAGCAGCTCCCCTCCTAGCGGGACAGATACGCAGTATTTT.

The rearrangement links TRBV27 to TRBJ2-1, with 7 bases identical to TRBD2. This CDR3 is 14 amino acids long. Germline CDR1 MNHEY, CDR2 SMNVEV (reference sequence). Trimming cost V 6 bases and J 9 bases; bases outside gene matches: 11. The CDR3 sequence: CASSLETSSGEQFF. For the CDR3, the DNA is TGTGCCAGCAGCCTTGAGACTAGCTCGGGTGAGCAGTTCTTC.